The entry that follows covers one TCR beta chain sequence. Per the germline V gene, CDR1 is SGDLS and CDR2 is YYNGEE. V gave up 1 base and J gave up 2 bases, with 9 bases separating them. This CDR3 comprises 14 residues. The record originates from a study of blood T cell repertoires in COVID-19. Overall study context: PBMCs, B-cell-depleted T cells, or T cells provided the cDNA or gDNA that made up the material.

Repertoires were generated with immunoSEQ multiplex PCR, while TCRdb's copy carries only in-frame clones and drops some. Among nearly 200,000 clones listed, about 89% were seen once. Assignment of participants to cohorts was predicated upon participant-reported clinical history. Before being deemed recovered, Cohort 3 donors had two negative PCRs, clearance, or symptom resolution. The chain links TRBV9 to TRBJ1-2; a weak D match, TRBD1 (5 bases). Input material: PBMCs or T cells enriched from blood (not recorded which). This clonotype was sampled from a woman between 18 and 29 years old who had recovered from COVID-19. The CDR3 DNA sequence: TGTGCCAGCAGCGTAAGTGGGGCGAACTATGGCTACACCTTC. Its translation: CASSVSGANYGYTF.